Shown below are 25 T cell receptor beta chains from a single sample sequenced in a study of identifying expanded T cells in peripheral blood. TCRdb's copy holds only in-frame clones and misses some; the assay was immunoSEQ multiplex PCR. The repertoire holds about 130,000 clones, with 86% as singletons. Specimen: blood. The receptors originated from a person aged 18 to 75 in good health.

J is TRBJ2-3 and V is TRBV10-1; tentative D call: TRBD2 (6 bases). Germline lookup yields CDR1 WNHNN and CDR2 SYGVQD (reference sequence). This CDR3 region has 14 residues. Trimming pared 10 bases from V and 4 bases from J, leaving 18 bases between. The CDR3 is CATAPGDSPDTQYF. Here the CDR3 DNA reads TGCGCCACGGCCCCGGGGGACTCACCAGATACGCAGTATTTT.

This rearrangement joins TRBV19 to TRBJ2-7, with D perhaps TRBD1 (6 bases). V lost 4 bases and J lost 6, with 16 bases in between. Germline lookup yields CDR1 LNHDA and CDR2 SQIVND (reference sequence). CDR3 length: 14 residues. The CDR3, as DNA: TGTGCCAGTAGTACCCCAGGGGCCCTCGGCGAGCAGTACTTC. Amino acids: CASSTPGALGEQYF.

This clone has just a few counts. V is TRBV12-5 and J is TRBJ1-1; possible D gene TRBD1, 5 bases. Germline CDR1 reads LGHNT; CDR2 reads FRNRAP. V was pared by 7 bases and J by 11 bases, with 14 bases between. This CDR3 contains 11 residues. The DNA for the CDR3 is TGTGCTAGTGCCTCTACAGGTGGGGCTTTCTTT. This codes for CASASTGGAFF.

The V and J genes are TRBV7-2 and TRBJ1-3; 9 nucleotides match TRBD1. V lost 0 bases to trimming and J lost 7 bases; unmatched junction nucleotides: 7. The CDR3 runs 16 residues. Per the germline V gene, CDR1 is SGHTA and CDR2 is FQGNSA. The CDR3 region has the DNA TGTGCCAGCAGCTTAGCCATCGACAGGGGGGGTAACACCATATATTTT. The encoded protein is CASSLAIDRGGNTIYF.

The J gene is TRBJ1-2, the V gene TRBV9; unclear D gene. There are 14 residues in the CDR3. CDR1 and CDR2 from the germline V gene are SGDLS and YYNGEE. Between the trimmed V and J ends, which lost 7 bases and 4 bases, there was a span of 17 bases. The chain's CDR3 is CASASTGSLYGYTF. CDR3 bases: TGTGCCAGCGCATCTACGGGCAGCCTCTATGGCTACACCTTC.

Only a few counts were recorded for this clone. The rearrangement links TRBV7-3 to TRBJ2-1; no firm D call. The CDR3 spans 13 residues. CDR1 and CDR2 from the germline V gene are SGHTA and FQGTGA. V was trimmed by 6 bases and J by 1 base, leaving 7 bases between them. CDR3 bases: TGTGCCAGCAGTAGCAGATCCTACAATGAGCAGTTCTTC. As protein: CASSSRSYNEQFF.

This chain joins TRBV19 and TRBJ2-1; D gene uncertain. The CDR3 contains 12 residues. Germline-derived CDR1 and CDR2 are LNHDA and SQIVND (reference sequence). V was shortened by 2 bases and J by 7 bases, with 6 bases between the two germline ends. The CDR3 sequence is CASSILGNEQFF. The DNA for the CDR3 is TGTGCCAGTAGTATATTAGGGAATGAGCAGTTCTTC.

This clone occurred a few times. This sequence joins TRBV11-2 and TRBJ2-3; TRBD1 aligns across 7 bases. Germline values: CDR1 SGHAT, CDR2 FQNNGV. V lost 4 bases to trimming and J lost 8 bases; unmatched junction nucleotides: 9. The CDR3 runs to 14 residues. Here the CDR3 DNA reads TGTGCCAGCAGCTCGGGACAGCCCACAAGTACGCAGTATTTT. This codes for CASSSGQPTSTQYF.

This chain links TRBV25-1 with TRBJ2-3; D ambiguous. Germline V gene sequence: CDR1 MGHDK, CDR2 SYGVNS. The CDR3 has 14 residues. V lost 1 base and J lost 2, with 7 bases in between. The DNA of the CDR3 is TGTGCCAGCAGTGAATGGAGCCTCACAGATACGCAGTATTTT. Its protein is CASSEWSLTDTQYF.

The chain links TRBV6-1 to TRBJ2-7, with a possible D match to TRBD1 (7 bases). This CDR3 spans 15 amino acids. Per the germline V gene, CDR1 is MNHNS and CDR2 is SASEGT. V dropped 9 bases and J dropped 0 bases, with 18 bases sitting between them. CDR3 sequence reads: CASPAGGTSSYEQYF. The CDR3 region has the DNA TGTGCCAGTCCGGCAGGGGGGACCTCCTCCTACGAGCAGTACTTC.

This chain links TRBV29-1 with TRBJ1-2; D is perhaps TRBD1 (5 bases). This CDR3 comprises 12 residues. CDR1 is SQVTM and CDR2 is ANQGSEA in the germline V gene. V lost 4 bases and J 4 bases, leaving 10 bases between the germline ends. The CDR3 loop is CSVAGFGYGYTF. CDR3 nucleotides: TGCAGCGTTGCAGGGTTCGGCTATGGCTACACCTTC.

CDR3 sequence reads: CASSLWAGNGYTF. Here the CDR3 DNA reads TGTGCCAGCAGCTTGTGGGCAGGCAATGGCTACACCTTC. This chain connects TRBV5-4 to TRBJ1-2; D is unclear. With 1 base removed from V and 6 bases from J, the gap between germline ends came to 10 bases. The CDR3 has 13 residues. CDR1 and CDR2 from the germline V gene are SGHNT and YYREEE (reference sequence).

This chain joins TRBV7-2 and TRBJ2-5, with a tentative D call TRBD2 (6 bases). The V gene lost 1 base and the J gene lost 1 base, with 10 bases spanning the gap. The length of the CDR3 is 15 residues. The germline V gene encodes CDR1 SGHTA and CDR2 FQGNSA. The CDR3 nucleotides read TGTGCCAGCAGCTTAGAGGGACTGATCCAAGAGACCCAGTACTTC. Translating it yields CASSLEGLIQETQYF.

This clone has only one observation. This chain links TRBV2 with TRBJ1-1; TRBD1 might be the D (5 bases). Deletions cut 4 bases from V and 3 bases from J, with 9 bases between. Germline V lookup: CDR1 SNHLY, CDR2 FYNNEI. The CDR3 has 13 amino acids. CDR3 amino acids: CASSAQGDTEAFF. As DNA, the CDR3 is TGTGCCAGCAGTGCCCAGGGAGACACTGAAGCTTTCTTT.

This chain connects TRBV5-5 to TRBJ2-7; 7 bases line up with TRBD1. The germline V gene encodes CDR1 SGHKS and CDR2 YYEKEE (reference sequence). V was pared by 4 bases and J by 4 bases, with 5 bases of the junction left unmatched. The CDR3 runs to 13 residues. The CDR3 reads CASSLQQGYEQYF. CDR3 nucleotides: TGTGCCAGCAGCCTCCAACAGGGGTACGAGCAGTACTTC.

The V call is TRBV7-9, the J call TRBJ1-4; 9 bases agree with TRBD1. The trim removed 5 bases at V and 8 bases at J, leaving 6 bases unmatched. Germline V gives CDR1 SEHNR, CDR2 FQNEAQ (reference sequence). The CDR3 has 14 residues. The CDR3 nucleotides are TGTGCCAGCAGCGTACAGGGGGCTGACGAAAAACTGTTTTTT. Protein sequence: CASSVQGADEKLFF.

This chain joins TRBV14 and TRBJ2-7; D unresolved. The CDR3 is 13 amino acids. The germline V gene has CDR1 SGHDN and CDR2 FVKESK. Trimming left V 0 bases short and J 10 bases short, with 13 bases between. For the CDR3, the DNA is TGTGCCAGCAGCCAAGATCTCGGGCCGGTACAGTACTTC. Translating gives CASSQDLGPVQYF. Looking up the rest from reference TRBV14 and TRBJ2-7 gives the full variable domain: EAGVTQFPSHSVIEKGQTVTLRCDPISGHDNLYWYRRVMGKEIKFLLHFVKESKQDESGMPNNRFLAERTGGTYSTLKVQPAELEDSGVYFCASSQDLGPVQYFGPGTRLTVT.

This chain links TRBV9 with TRBJ2-2; tentatively, D is TRBD1 (6 bases). Germline loops: CDR1 SGDLS, CDR2 YYNGEE. The CDR3 is 14 amino acids. The ends were cut back, 5 bases at V and 6 bases at J, with 14 bases in the middle. The CDR3 loop reads CASSLTGLSGELFF. The CDR3 DNA reads as TGTGCCAGCAGTCTAACAGGGTTGTCCGGGGAGCTGTTTTTT.

This clone appeared a few times. This sequence joins TRBV27 and TRBJ1-1, with TRBD1 as a possible D gene (6 bases). Trimming removed 3 bases at V and 5 bases at J, with 22 bases between. The length of the CDR3 is 17 residues. Germline-derived CDR1 and CDR2 are MNHEY and SMNVEV (reference sequence). This CDR3 is CASSFGWGDTAGTEAFF. CDR3 in DNA: TGTGCCAGCAGTTTCGGGTGGGGGGACACCGCGGGGACTGAAGCTTTCTTT.

Comment on this clone: Its ends do not fully match the called genes, so a read error is possible. The chain employs TRBV6-1 and TRBJ2-3, with D perhaps given as TRBD1 or TRBD2 (5 bases each). The germline V gene has CDR1 MNHNS and CDR2 SASEGT. The CDR3 length is 17 residues. CDR3 in amino acids: CAISEPGEGLWADTQYF. The DNA for the CDR3 is TGTGCCATCAGTGAGCCTGGTGAGGGGCTGTGGGCAGATACGCAGTATTTT.

The rearrangement joins TRBV5-1 to TRBJ1-2, with D perhaps TRBD1 (5 bases). The germline CDR1 and CDR2 sequences are SGHRS and YFSETQ. V was clipped by 0 bases and J by 7 bases, with 13 bases between them. The length of the CDR3 is 14 residues. The CDR3 DNA reads TGCGCCAGCAGCTTGGGAGATCTGGGGGGTGGCTACACCTTC. As protein: CASSLGDLGGGYTF.

V usage is TRBV25-1 and J usage is TRBJ2-7; no firm D call. The length of the CDR3 is 15 residues. Trimming removed 1 base at V and 4 bases at J, with 14 bases between. Germline loops: CDR1 MGHDK, CDR2 SYGVNS. As DNA, the CDR3 is TGTGCCAGCAGTGAATTAAAAGGTCATGGGTACGAGCAGTACTTC. Encoded protein: CASSELKGHGYEQYF.

The count of this clone is one. V usage is TRBV7-9 and J usage is TRBJ2-5; the match to TRBD1 covers 7 bases. Germline CDR1 is SEHNR and CDR2 is FQNEAQ (reference sequence). CDR3 length: 14 residues. After removal of 1 base from V and 4 bases from J, the junction contained 3 bases not matched to a gene. In DNA form, the CDR3 reads TGTGCCAGCAGCTTAGTGGGACAGTCAGAGACCCAGTACTTC. It encodes CASSLVGQSETQYF.

The chain is built from TRBV9 and TRBJ1-1; no clear D. The V gene lost 0 bases and the J gene lost 1 base, with 4 bases spanning the gap. In germline, CDR1 is SGDLS, CDR2 YYNGEE. The CDR3 runs 13 residues. The chain's CDR3 is CASSVEKNTEAFF. CDR3 nucleotide sequence: TGTGCCAGCAGCGTAGAGAAGAACACTGAAGCTTTCTTT.

A few counts support this clone. The CDR3 spells CASSLGASGEQYF. In nucleotides, the CDR3 is TGCGCCAGCAGCTTGGGGGCCAGCGGGGAGCAGTACTTC. The chain couples TRBV5-1 to TRBJ2-7, with a tentative D call TRBD2 (6 bases). V gave up 0 bases and J gave up 7 bases, with 11 bases separating them. CDR3 size: 13 residues. CDR1 is SGHRS and CDR2 is YFSETQ in the germline V gene.